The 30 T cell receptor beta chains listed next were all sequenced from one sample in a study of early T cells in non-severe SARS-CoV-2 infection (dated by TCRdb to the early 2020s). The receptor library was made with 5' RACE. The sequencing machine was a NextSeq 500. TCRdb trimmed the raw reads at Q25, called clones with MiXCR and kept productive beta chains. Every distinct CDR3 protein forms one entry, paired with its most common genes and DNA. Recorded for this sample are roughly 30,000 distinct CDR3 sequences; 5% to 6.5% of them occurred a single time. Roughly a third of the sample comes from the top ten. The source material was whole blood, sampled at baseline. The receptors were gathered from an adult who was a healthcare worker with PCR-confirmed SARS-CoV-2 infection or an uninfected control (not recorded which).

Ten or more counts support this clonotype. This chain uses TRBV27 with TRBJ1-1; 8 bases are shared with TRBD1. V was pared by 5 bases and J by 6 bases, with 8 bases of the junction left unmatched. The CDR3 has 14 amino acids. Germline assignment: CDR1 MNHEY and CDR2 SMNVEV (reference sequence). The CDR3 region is CASSKQGGFAEAFF. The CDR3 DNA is TGTGCCAGCAGTAAACAGGGGGGATTCGCTGAAGCTTTCTTT.

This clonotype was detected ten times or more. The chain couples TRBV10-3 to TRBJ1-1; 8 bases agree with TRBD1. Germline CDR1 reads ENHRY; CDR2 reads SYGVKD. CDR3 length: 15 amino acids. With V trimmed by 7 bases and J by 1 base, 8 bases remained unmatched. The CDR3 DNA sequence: TGTGCCATCACCCGAACCGGGACAGGGAACACTGAAGCTTTCTTT. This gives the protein CAITRTGTGNTEAFF.

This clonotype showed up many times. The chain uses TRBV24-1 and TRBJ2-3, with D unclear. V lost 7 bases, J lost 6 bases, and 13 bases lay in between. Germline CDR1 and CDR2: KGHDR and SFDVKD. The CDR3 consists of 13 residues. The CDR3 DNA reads TGTGCCACCAGAAAAGAAGCATCGGATACGCAGTATTTT. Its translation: CATRKEASDTQYF.

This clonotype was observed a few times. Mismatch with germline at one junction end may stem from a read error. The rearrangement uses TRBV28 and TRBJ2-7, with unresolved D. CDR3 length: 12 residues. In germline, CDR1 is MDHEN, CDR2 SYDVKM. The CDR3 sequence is CALGPSSYEQYF. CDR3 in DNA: TGCGCGTTAGGGCCTTCCTCCTACGAGCAGTACTTC.

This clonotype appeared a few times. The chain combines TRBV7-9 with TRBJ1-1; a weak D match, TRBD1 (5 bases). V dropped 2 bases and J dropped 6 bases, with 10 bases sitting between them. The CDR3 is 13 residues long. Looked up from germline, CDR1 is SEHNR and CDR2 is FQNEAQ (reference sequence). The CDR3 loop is CASSLSGAPEAFF. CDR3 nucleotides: TGTGCCAGCAGCTTATCCGGGGCCCCTGAAGCTTTCTTT.

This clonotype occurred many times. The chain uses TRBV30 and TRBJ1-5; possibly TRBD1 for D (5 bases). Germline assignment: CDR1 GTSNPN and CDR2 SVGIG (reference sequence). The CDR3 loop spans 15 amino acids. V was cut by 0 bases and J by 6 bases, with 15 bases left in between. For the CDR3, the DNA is TGTGCCTGGAGTGTGGGCTTGGGAGGGACTCAGCCCCAGCATTTT. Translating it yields CAWSVGLGGTQPQHF.

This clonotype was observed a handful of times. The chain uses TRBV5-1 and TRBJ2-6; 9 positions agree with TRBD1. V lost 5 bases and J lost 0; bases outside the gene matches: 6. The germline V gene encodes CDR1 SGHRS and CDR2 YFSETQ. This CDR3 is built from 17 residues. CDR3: CASSTGGFDSGANVLTF. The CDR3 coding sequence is TGCGCCAGCAGTACAGGGGGCTTCGACTCTGGGGCCAACGTCCTGACTTTC.

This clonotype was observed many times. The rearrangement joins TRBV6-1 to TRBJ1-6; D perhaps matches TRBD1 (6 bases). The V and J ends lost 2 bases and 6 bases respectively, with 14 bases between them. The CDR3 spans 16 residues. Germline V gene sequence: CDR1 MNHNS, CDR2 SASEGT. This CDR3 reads CASSEIGRGANSPLHF. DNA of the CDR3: TGTGCCAGCAGTGAAATAGGCAGGGGCGCTAATTCACCCCTCCACTTT.

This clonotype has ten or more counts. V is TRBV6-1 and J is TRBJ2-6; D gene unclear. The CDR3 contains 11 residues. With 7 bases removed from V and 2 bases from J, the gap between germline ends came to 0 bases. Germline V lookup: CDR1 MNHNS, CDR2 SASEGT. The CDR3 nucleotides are TGTGCCAGCACTGGGGCCAACGTCCTGACTTTC. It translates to CASTGANVLTF.

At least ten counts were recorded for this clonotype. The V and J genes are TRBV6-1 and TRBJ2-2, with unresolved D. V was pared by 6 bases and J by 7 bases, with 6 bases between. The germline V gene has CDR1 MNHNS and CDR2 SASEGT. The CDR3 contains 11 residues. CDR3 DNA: TGTGCCAGCAGGTGGATCGGGGAGCTGTTTTTT. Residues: CASRWIGELFF.

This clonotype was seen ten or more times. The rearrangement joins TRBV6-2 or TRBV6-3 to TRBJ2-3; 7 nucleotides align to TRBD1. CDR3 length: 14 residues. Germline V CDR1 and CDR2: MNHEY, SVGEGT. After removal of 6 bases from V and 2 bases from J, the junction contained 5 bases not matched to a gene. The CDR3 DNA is TGTGCCAGCAGAAGAGGGGGCTCCACAGATACGCAGTATTTT. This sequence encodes CASRRGGSTDTQYF.

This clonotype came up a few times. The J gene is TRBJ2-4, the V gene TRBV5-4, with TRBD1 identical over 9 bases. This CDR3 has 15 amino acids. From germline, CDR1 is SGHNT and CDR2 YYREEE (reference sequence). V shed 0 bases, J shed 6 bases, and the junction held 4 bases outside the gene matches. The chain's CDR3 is CASSLAPDRGNIQYF. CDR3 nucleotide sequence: TGTGCCAGCAGCTTGGCCCCGGACAGGGGAAACATTCAGTACTTC.

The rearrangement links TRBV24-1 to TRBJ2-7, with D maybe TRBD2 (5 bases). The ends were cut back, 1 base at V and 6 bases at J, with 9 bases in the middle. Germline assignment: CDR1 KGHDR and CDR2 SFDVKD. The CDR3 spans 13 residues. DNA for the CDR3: TGTGCCACCAGTGATTTTTCGGGGTCCGAGCAGTACTTC. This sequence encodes CATSDFSGSEQYF.

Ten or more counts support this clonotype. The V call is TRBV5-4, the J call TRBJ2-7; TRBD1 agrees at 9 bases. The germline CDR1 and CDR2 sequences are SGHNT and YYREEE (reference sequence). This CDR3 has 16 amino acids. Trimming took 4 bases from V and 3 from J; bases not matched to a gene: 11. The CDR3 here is CASSPGTGIRIYEQYF. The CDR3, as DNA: TGTGCCAGCAGCCCTGGGACAGGGATACGAATCTACGAGCAGTACTTC.

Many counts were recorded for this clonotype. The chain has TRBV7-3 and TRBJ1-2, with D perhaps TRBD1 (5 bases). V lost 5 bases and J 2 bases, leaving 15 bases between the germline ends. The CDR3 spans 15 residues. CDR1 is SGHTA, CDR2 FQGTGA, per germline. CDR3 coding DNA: TGTGCCAGCAGCCCGGGAGGAGGGGTGAACTATGGCTACACCTTC. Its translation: CASSPGGGVNYGYTF.

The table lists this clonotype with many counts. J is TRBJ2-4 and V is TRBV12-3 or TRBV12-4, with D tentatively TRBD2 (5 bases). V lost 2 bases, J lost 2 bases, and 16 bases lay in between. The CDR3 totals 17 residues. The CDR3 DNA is TGTGCCAGCAGTTTATTCGGGAATCCCACGACCAAAAACATTCAGTACTTC. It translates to CASSLFGNPTTKNIQYF.

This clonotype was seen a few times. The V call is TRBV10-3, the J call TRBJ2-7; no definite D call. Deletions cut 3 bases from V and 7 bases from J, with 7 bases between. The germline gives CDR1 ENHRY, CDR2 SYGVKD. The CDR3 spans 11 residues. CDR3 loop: CAISELREQYF. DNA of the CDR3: TGTGCCATCAGTGAATTGAGGGAGCAGTACTTC.

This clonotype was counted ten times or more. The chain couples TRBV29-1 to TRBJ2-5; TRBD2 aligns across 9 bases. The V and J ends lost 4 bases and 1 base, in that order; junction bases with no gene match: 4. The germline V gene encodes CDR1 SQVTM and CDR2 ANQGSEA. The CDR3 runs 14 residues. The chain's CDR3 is CSVGLAASQETQYF. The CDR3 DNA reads TGCAGCGTTGGACTAGCGGCCTCCCAAGAGACCCAGTACTTC.

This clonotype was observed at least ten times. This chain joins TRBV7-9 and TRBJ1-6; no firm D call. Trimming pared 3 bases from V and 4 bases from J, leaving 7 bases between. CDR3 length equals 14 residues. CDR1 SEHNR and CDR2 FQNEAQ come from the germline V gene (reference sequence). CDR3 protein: CASSFSGYNSPLHF. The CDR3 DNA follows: TGTGCCAGCAGCTTTTCGGGGTATAATTCACCCCTCCACTTT. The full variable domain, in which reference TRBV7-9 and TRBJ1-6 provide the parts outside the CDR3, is DTGVSQNPRHKITKRGQNVTFRCDPISEHNRLYWYRQTLGQGPEFLTYFQNEAQLEKSRLLSDRFSAERPKGSFSTLEIQRTEQGDSAMYLCASSFSGYNSPLHFGNGTRLTVT.

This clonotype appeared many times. The CDR3 bases are TGTGCCAGCAGCTTCGGTAGCGGGATCTTCTCCTACAATGAGCAGTTCTTC. Its translation is CASSFGSGIFSYNEQFF. This rearrangement joins TRBV7-9 to TRBJ2-1; 8 nucleotides line up with TRBD2. With 3 bases clipped from V and 0 bases from J, the junction kept 7 bases outside the gene matches. The CDR3 covers 17 residues. Germline values: CDR1 SEHNR, CDR2 FQNEAQ (reference sequence).

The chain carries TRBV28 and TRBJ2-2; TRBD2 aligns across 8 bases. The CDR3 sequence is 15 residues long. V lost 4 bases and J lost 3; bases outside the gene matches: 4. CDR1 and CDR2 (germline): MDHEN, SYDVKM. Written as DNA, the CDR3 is TGTGCCAGCAGTTCGGGGGGGACACACACCGGGGAGCTGTTTTTT. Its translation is CASSSGGTHTGELFF.

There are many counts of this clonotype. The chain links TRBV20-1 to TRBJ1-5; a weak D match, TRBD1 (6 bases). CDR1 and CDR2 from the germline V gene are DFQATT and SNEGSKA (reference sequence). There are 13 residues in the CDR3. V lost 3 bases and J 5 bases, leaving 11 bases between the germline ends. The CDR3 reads CSARGAPDQPQHF. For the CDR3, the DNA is TGCAGTGCTAGGGGGGCGCCAGATCAGCCCCAGCATTTT.

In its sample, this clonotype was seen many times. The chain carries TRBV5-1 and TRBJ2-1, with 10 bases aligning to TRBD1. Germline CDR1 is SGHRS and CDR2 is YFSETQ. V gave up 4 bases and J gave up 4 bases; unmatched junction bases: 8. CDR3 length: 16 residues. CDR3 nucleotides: TGCGCCAGCAGCGGCGACAGGGGGCGCCTATACAATGAGCAGTTCTTC. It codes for CASSGDRGRLYNEQFF.

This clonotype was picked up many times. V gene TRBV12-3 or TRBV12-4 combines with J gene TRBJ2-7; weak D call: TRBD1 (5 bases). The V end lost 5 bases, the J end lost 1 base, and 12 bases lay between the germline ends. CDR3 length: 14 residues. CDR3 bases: TGTGCCAGCAGTACCCACACAGGTTCCTACGAGCAGTACTTC. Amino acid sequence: CASSTHTGSYEQYF.

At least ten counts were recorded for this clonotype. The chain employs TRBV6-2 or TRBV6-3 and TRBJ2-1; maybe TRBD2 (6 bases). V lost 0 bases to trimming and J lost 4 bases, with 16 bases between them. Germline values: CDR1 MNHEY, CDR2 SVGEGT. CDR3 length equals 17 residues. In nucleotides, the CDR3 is TGTGCCAGCAGTTACTCCCCGGTTGGGGGGATATACAATGAGCAGTTCTTC. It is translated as CASSYSPVGGIYNEQFF.

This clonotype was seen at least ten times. The chain's CDR3 is CSARDQKRAAGGDTQYF. The CDR3 nucleotides are TGCAGTGCTAGAGATCAGAAAAGGGCAGCGGGAGGAGATACGCAGTATTTT. This chain links TRBV20-1 with TRBJ2-3; the match to TRBD2 covers 9 bases. The germline V gene has CDR1 DFQATT and CDR2 SNEGSKA (reference sequence). The trim removed 0 bases at V and 5 bases at J, leaving 12 bases unmatched. The CDR3 length is 17 residues.

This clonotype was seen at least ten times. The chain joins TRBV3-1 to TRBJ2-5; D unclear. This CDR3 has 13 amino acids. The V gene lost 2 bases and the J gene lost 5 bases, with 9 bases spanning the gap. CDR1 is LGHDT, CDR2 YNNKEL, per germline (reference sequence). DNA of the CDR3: TGTGCCAGCAGCCAACTGGGCAGGGAGACCCAGTACTTC. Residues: CASSQLGRETQYF.

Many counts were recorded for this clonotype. The CDR3: CSARVNYGYTF. CDR3 coding DNA: TGCAGTGCTAGAGTGAACTATGGCTACACCTTC. J is TRBJ1-2 and V is TRBV20-1, with D unclear. V lost 1 base and J lost 2, with 2 bases in between. The CDR3 sequence is 11 residues long. Germline CDR1 is DFQATT and CDR2 is SNEGSKA (reference sequence).

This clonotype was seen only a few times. CDR3: CASSHRGAASRHEQFF. In nucleotides, the CDR3 is TGTGCCAGCAGCCATCGTGGGGCGGCTAGTCGCCATGAGCAGTTCTTC. V gene TRBV3-1 combines with J gene TRBJ2-1, with D perhaps matching TRBD1 (5 bases). The CDR3 length is 16 residues. CDR1 and CDR2 from the germline V gene are LGHDT and YNNKEL (reference sequence). The V and J ends lost 3 bases and 8 bases respectively, with 20 bases between them.

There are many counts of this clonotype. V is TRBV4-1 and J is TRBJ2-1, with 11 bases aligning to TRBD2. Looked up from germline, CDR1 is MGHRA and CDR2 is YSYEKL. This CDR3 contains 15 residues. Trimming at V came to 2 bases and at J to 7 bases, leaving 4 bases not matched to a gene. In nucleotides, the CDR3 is TGCGCCAGCAGCCAATGGACTAGCGGGCCGAATGAGCAGTTCTTC. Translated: CASSQWTSGPNEQFF.